This T cell receptor (beta chain) was found in a study of T cells in Graves' hyperthyroidism and ophthalmopathy. RNA transcripts served as the template for amplifying TCR beta CDR3 regions. HTBI primers were used for first-round RT-PCR of the TCR CDR3. TCRdb processed the multiplex PCR reads anew with MiXCR; each CDR3 protein has one entry. Counted here are 350,000 or so distinct CDR3 sequences, approximately 18% occurring once; the ten biggest clones make up about 16%. In germline, CDR1 is MNHEY, CDR2 SVGEGT. The CDR3 consists of 16 residues. Germline trimming cut 10 bases from V and 4 bases from J; bases unmatched to any gene: 15. This clonotype has ten or more counts.

The sequencing sample was made of blood. This TCR derives from a woman aged 40 to 50 with Graves' ophthalmopathy. The chain employs TRBV6-2 or TRBV6-3 and TRBJ2-7, with 11 bases lining up with TRBD1. In nucleotides, the CDR3 is TGTGCCACCGAAAGGGACCCGGACAGGGGGCGGTACGAGCAGTACTTC. It specifies CATERDPDRGRYEQYF.